This T cell receptor beta chain derives from a study of T cell repertoires in cytomegalovirus infection. TCRdb itself ran the reads through MiXCR, one entry per CDR3 protein. Of some 560,000 distinct CDR3 sequences in the sample, roughly 43% were seen once. There are a few counts of this clonotype. What it binds is unknown. V lost 8 bases, J lost 5 bases, and 15 bases lay in between. CDR3 length equals 13 residues. The germline gives CDR1 SGHVS, CDR2 FQNEAQ. V gene TRBV7-8 combines with J gene TRBJ1-1; D is uncertain. The sample in question was cultured PBMCs, obtained from culture after CMV antigen stimulation. This TCR was sampled from a human donor in good health (CMV status not recorded). Some clones in this sample may be carry-over from other donors' samples. CDR3 region: CASHTRGLTEAFF. CDR3 coding DNA: TGTGCCAGCCATACACGTGGCCTAACTGAAGCTTTCTTT. The full variable domain, its missing parts supplied by reference TRBV7-8 and TRBJ1-1, is GAGVSQSPRYKVAKRGQDVALRCDPISGHVSLFWYQQALGQGPEFLTYFQNEAQLDKSGLPSDRFFAERPEGSVSTLKIQRTQQEDSAVYLCASHTRGLTEAFFGQGTRLTVV.